One sample yielded the 9 T cell receptor beta chains listed below, sequenced in a study of cytomegalovirus exposure and HLA in healthy donors. PCR used 60 Vbeta primers and 13 Jbeta primers. Measured with immunoSEQ multiplex PCR; TCRdb has only the in-frame clones, and not every one. The table includes about 120,000 clones, about 76% detected once. The specimen was PBMCs. These receptors all stem from a man in his sixties in good health and CMV-seropositive.

V usage is TRBV7-6 and J usage is TRBJ1-1; 8 bases align to TRBD1. Germline CDR1 reads SGHVS; CDR2 reads FNYEAQ. This CDR3 is built from 15 residues. J was trimmed by 0 bases and V by 3 bases; bases with no gene match: 3. The CDR3 loop reads CASSFGTGMNTEAFF. The CDR3 DNA reads TGTGCCAGCAGCTTCGGGACAGGCATGAACACTGAAGCTTTCTTT.

The chain links TRBV6-5 to TRBJ2-1; 7 bases match TRBD1. CDR3 size: 11 residues. Germline V lookup: CDR1 MNHEY, CDR2 SVGAGI. Losses at the gene ends were 6 bases for V and 9 bases for J; bases not matched to a gene: 2. Written as DNA, the CDR3 is TGTGCCAGCAGAGGACAGGCTGAGCAGTTCTTC. Translating gives CASRGQAEQFF.

In this sample, this clone turned up once. V and J are TRBV6-1 and TRBJ2-7, with 7 bases aligning to TRBD2. CDR3 length: 14 residues. J gave up 0 bases and V 10 bases, and 9 bases lay outside the gene matches. Germline V gene sequence: CDR1 MNHNS, CDR2 SASEGT. Here the CDR3 reads CATFRLASSYEQYF. DNA for the CDR3: TGTGCCACCTTCAGACTAGCTAGCTCCTACGAGCAGTACTTC.

The V call is TRBV5-4, the J call TRBJ2-3; possible D gene TRBD2, 6 bases. V was cut by 5 bases and J by 1 base, with 14 bases left in between. Germline V gives CDR1 SGHNT, CDR2 YYREEE (reference sequence). The CDR3 contains 15 residues. CDR3 sequence: CASRPGLGGTDTQYF. CDR3 in DNA: TGTGCCAGCAGACCGGGACTTGGGGGCACAGATACGCAGTATTTT.

This clone was seen a few times. V gene TRBV6-1 combines with J gene TRBJ1-5, with 8 bases identical to TRBD1. Germline V gene lookup returns CDR1 MNHNS and CDR2 SASEGT. The CDR3 runs to 15 residues. V lost 6 bases to trimming and J lost 3 bases; unmatched junction nucleotides: 7. The CDR3 nucleotides are TGTGCCAGCAGCCAAAGGACAGGGAACAATCAGCCCCAGCATTTT. Translating it yields CASSQRTGNNQPQHF.

The chain combines TRBV7-3 with TRBJ1-6; possibly TRBD1 for D (6 bases). The CDR3 totals 15 residues. Germline loops: CDR1 SGHTA, CDR2 FQGTGA. The V end was cut by 5 bases, the J end by 8 bases, with 16 bases between. Here the CDR3 reads CASSQNRQEDSPLHF. CDR3 bases: TGTGCCAGCAGCCAAAACAGACAGGAGGATTCACCCCTCCACTTT.

V is TRBV7-8 and J is TRBJ2-3, with 7 bases fitting TRBD1. This CDR3 comprises 15 residues. Germline V gene data show CDR1 as SGHVS and CDR2 as FQNEAQ. Losses at the gene ends were 5 bases for V and 2 bases for J; bases not matched to a gene: 7. The CDR3 here is CASSRRTGSTDTQYF. As DNA, the CDR3 is TGTGCCAGCAGCCGTAGGACAGGTTCCACAGATACGCAGTATTTT.

This clone was counted only a few times. The chain carries TRBV5-4 and TRBJ2-7; 8 nucleotides agree with TRBD1. The ends lost 3 bases at V and 4 bases at J; junction bases unmatched: 3. Germline V gene sequence: CDR1 SGHNT, CDR2 YYREEE (reference sequence). The CDR3 spans 13 residues. The CDR3 loop is CASSYDRGYEQYF. The CDR3 coding sequence is TGTGCCAGCAGCTACGACAGGGGTTACGAGCAGTACTTC.

V and J are TRBV6-6 and TRBJ1-1; D not certain. Germline CDR1 reads MNHNY; CDR2 reads SVGAGI (reference sequence). Between the trimmed V and J ends, which lost 0 bases and 5 bases, there was a span of 13 bases. The CDR3 contains 15 residues. The CDR3 nucleotides read TGTGCCAGCAGTTACTCGATGGTTTCGGGGACTGAAGCTTTCTTT. This codes for CASSYSMVSGTEAFF.